Listed here are 21 T cell receptor beta chains from one sample, sequenced in a study of T cells after yellow fever vaccination. TCRdb ran MiXCR on the 5' RACE reads and lists one entry per CDR3 protein. This sample yields 500,000 to 650,000 distinct CDR3 sequences, of which about 15% are seen a single time; about 18% belongs to the top ten. Source: PBMCs, taken around 5 days after the first yellow fever vaccination. The source of these receptors is a man aged 18 to 30 who received the YFV17D yellow fever vaccine.

The V call is TRBV7-8, the J call TRBJ1-6; TRBD1 aligns across 10 bases. V lost 2 bases to trimming and J lost 10 bases; unmatched junction nucleotides: 5. CDR1 and CDR2 (germline): SGHVS, FQNEAQ. This CDR3 is 15 amino acids long. CDR3 region: CASSLYWTGGSPLHF. CDR3 sequence (DNA): TGTGCCAGCAGCTTATATTGGACAGGGGGATCACCCCTCCACTTT.

This chain connects TRBV5-1 to TRBJ2-5; D is undetermined. In germline, CDR1 is SGHRS, CDR2 YFSETQ. The CDR3 sequence is 16 residues long. V was pared by 0 bases and J by 2 bases, with 14 bases between. This chain's CDR3 is CASSLEGGIRQETQYF. The CDR3 DNA is TGCGCCAGCAGCTTGGAGGGCGGAATCCGGCAAGAGACCCAGTACTTC.

In this sample, this clonotype turned up a few times. V gene TRBV6-2 or TRBV6-3 combines with J gene TRBJ2-2, with D possibly being TRBD2 (5 bases). V gave up 6 bases and J gave up 4 bases, with 30 bases separating them. This CDR3 has 20 amino acids. The germline V gene encodes CDR1 MNHEY and CDR2 SVGEGT. CDR3 sequence (DNA): TGTGCCAGCAGAGGGAATCAGGACCGAGGGATATTTGGTAGCACCGGGGAGCTGTTTTTT. Translating gives CASRGNQDRGIFGSTGELFF.

V gene TRBV7-8 combines with J gene TRBJ2-3; 11 bases are shared with TRBD1. This CDR3 comprises 15 residues. CDR1 and CDR2 from the germline V gene are SGHVS and FQNEAQ. Unmatched junction bases numbered 5, after V lost 4 bases and J lost 5 bases. The CDR3 coding sequence is TGTGCCAGCAGCTACCCGGGACAGGGGGGAGATACGCAGTATTTT. It specifies CASSYPGQGGDTQYF.

The CDR3 DNA is TGTGCCACTTTGGAGGGGTCTACCTACGAGCAGTACTTC. Its protein is CATLEGSTYEQYF. The chain recombines TRBV7-9 with TRBJ2-7; weak D call: TRBD2 (6 bases). The CDR3 runs 13 residues. CDR1 SEHNR and CDR2 FQNEAQ come from the germline V gene (reference sequence). Trimming took off 10 bases at V and 2 bases at J, with 15 bases between the two ends.

The gene calls are TRBV7-6 and TRBJ2-1, with D perhaps matching TRBD2 (6 bases). This CDR3 is 16 amino acids long. V lost 4 bases and J lost 9, with 22 bases in between. CDR1 and CDR2 (germline): SGHVS, FNYEAQ. CDR3 sequence: CASSSLGGLASGEQFF. The CDR3 coding sequence is TGTGCCAGCAGCTCCCTGGGGGGTTTAGCGTCTGGTGAGCAGTTCTTC.

The chain carries TRBV20-1 and TRBJ2-2; D gene ambiguous. CDR3 size: 13 residues. Looked up from germline, CDR1 is DFQATT and CDR2 is SNEGSKA (reference sequence). Trimming cost V 6 bases and J 7 bases, with 15 bases left between them. The DNA of the CDR3 is TGCAGTGCGTCCTCCCCAGGTTTCGGGGAGCTGTTTTTT. This translates into CSASSPGFGELFF.

At least ten counts were recorded for this clonotype. The gene calls are TRBV18 and TRBJ2-1; 9 bases line up with TRBD2. Germline CDR1 reads KGHSH; CDR2 reads LQKENI. This CDR3 region has 15 residues. Trimming removed 1 base from V and 5 bases from J; junction bases left unmatched: 3. As DNA, the CDR3 is TGTGCCAGCTCACCACAGCGGGGGGATGACAATGAGCAGTTCTTC. Its translation is CASSPQRGDDNEQFF.

This clonotype was detected many times. The chain couples TRBV12-3 or TRBV12-4 to TRBJ2-1; 10 bases are shared with TRBD2. This CDR3 is 15 amino acids long. Trimming cost V 6 bases and J 9 bases; bases outside gene matches: 11. The chain's CDR3 is CASRPPGLALSEQFF. The CDR3 DNA sequence: TGTGCCAGCAGGCCTCCGGGACTAGCGTTGAGTGAGCAGTTCTTC.

In its sample, this clonotype was seen a few times. The J gene is TRBJ2-7, the V gene TRBV28, with D possibly TRBD1 on 5 matching bases. V shed 1 base and J shed 2 bases, with 6 bases lying between them. Germline assignment: CDR1 MDHEN and CDR2 SYDVKM. This CDR3 spans 13 amino acids. The DNA for the CDR3 is TGTGCCAGCAGTTTATCCAGGGCCTACGAGCAGTACGTC. Translated, it gives CASSLSRAYEQYV.

The rearrangement joins TRBV20-1 to TRBJ2-4; possible D gene TRBD1, 5 bases. CDR3 size: 17 residues. Trimming removed 0 bases from V and 0 bases from J, with 15 bases in between. Germline assignment: CDR1 DFQATT and CDR2 SNEGSKA (reference sequence). This chain's CDR3 is CSARDPRAGIAKNIQYF. CDR3 DNA: TGCAGTGCTAGAGACCCCAGGGCAGGGATAGCCAAAAACATTCAGTACTTC.

The gene calls are TRBV5-1 and TRBJ2-1; either TRBD1 or TRBD2 may supply D (6 bases each). The CDR3 length is 17 residues. Germline-derived CDR1 and CDR2 are SGHRS and YFSETQ. V was pared by 3 bases and J by 6 bases, with 22 bases between. This chain's CDR3 is CASSWPERGRILNEQFF. CDR3 bases: TGCGCCAGCAGCTGGCCCGAACGGGGGCGAATCCTCAATGAGCAGTTCTTC.

This clonotype was detected a few times. The chain recombines TRBV29-1 with TRBJ2-5, with 9 bases matching TRBD2. Germline V CDR1 and CDR2: SQVTM, ANQGSEA. The CDR3 extends over 11 amino acids. V was clipped by 5 bases and J by 10 bases; unmatched bases: 5. The CDR3 sequence: CSVRLAALQYF. The CDR3 DNA reads TGCAGCGTTCGACTAGCGGCTCTCCAGTACTTC.

This chain joins TRBV7-9 and TRBJ1-6; 8 nucleotides line up with TRBD1. J was trimmed by 10 bases and V by 5 bases; bases with no gene match: 10. The CDR3 spans 15 residues. Per the germline V gene, CDR1 is SEHNR and CDR2 is FQNEAQ (reference sequence). For the CDR3, the DNA is TGTGCCAGCAGCGCGGACAGGGTAGAAGGGTCACCCCTCCACTTT. Its protein product is CASSADRVEGSPLHF. Looking up the rest from reference TRBV7-9 and TRBJ1-6 gives the full variable domain: DTGVSQNPRHKITKRGQNVTFRCDPISEHNRLYWYRQTLGQGPEFLTYFQNEAQLEKSRLLSDRFSAERPKGSFSTLEIQRTEQGDSAMYLCASSADRVEGSPLHFGNGTRLTVT.

The J gene is TRBJ1-1, the V gene TRBV6-2 or TRBV6-3, with a tentative D call TRBD1 (5 bases). The CDR3 has 14 residues. CDR1 is MNHEY and CDR2 is SVGEGT in the germline V gene. V was shortened by 7 bases and J by 1 base, with 13 bases between the two germline ends. The CDR3 DNA follows: TGTGCCAGCACCATCGGGGGATCGAACACTGAAGCTTTCTTT. It is translated as CASTIGGSNTEAFF.

The chain employs TRBV5-1 and TRBJ1-4; 9 nucleotides match TRBD1. The CDR3 runs to 16 residues. V dropped 4 bases and J dropped 5; count of bases not matched to a gene: 9. Germline-derived CDR1 and CDR2 are SGHRS and YFSETQ. The DNA of the CDR3 is TGCGCCAGCAGCCTCGAGCCCGGGACAGGGAATGAAAAACTGTTTTTT. It is translated as CASSLEPGTGNEKLFF.

This clonotype was picked up a small number of times. The genes are TRBV9 and TRBJ1-2; TRBD1 might be the D (5 bases). There are 14 residues in the CDR3. Germline lookup yields CDR1 SGDLS and CDR2 YYNGEE. The ends were cut back, 3 bases at V and 0 bases at J, with 9 bases in the middle. CDR3 sequence: CASSETVTNYGYTF. CDR3 sequence (DNA): TGTGCCAGCAGCGAGACAGTTACTAACTATGGCTACACCTTC.

This chain uses TRBV5-1 with TRBJ2-1; weak D call: TRBD2 (7 bases). The CDR3 spans 15 residues. Germline V CDR1 and CDR2: SGHRS, YFSETQ. V shed 4 bases and J shed 6 bases, with 17 bases lying between them. DNA of the CDR3: TGCGCCAGCAGCCAACCGGCGGGGGCGGGCAATGAGCAGTTCTTC. This gives the protein CASSQPAGAGNEQFF.

This clonotype was recorded at least ten times. V gene TRBV7-2 combines with J gene TRBJ1-5, with D possibly TRBD1 on 6 matching bases. Germline-derived CDR1 and CDR2 are SGHTA and FQGNSA. Trimming stripped 1 base from V and 9 bases from J, with 16 bases between. The CDR3 has 15 residues. The CDR3 loop reads CASSLGPDSRPPQHF. The CDR3 bases are TGTGCCAGCAGCTTAGGCCCGGACAGCCGTCCGCCCCAGCATTTT.

The chain employs TRBV7-2 and TRBJ2-5; D could derive from TRBD1 or TRBD2 (6 bases each). The V gene's germline CDR1 is SGHTA and CDR2 FQGNSA. The CDR3 contains 17 residues. The ends were cut back, 1 base at V and 1 base at J, with 16 bases in the middle. The CDR3 region is CASSLGGAGIPQETQYF. Written as DNA, the CDR3 is TGTGCCAGCAGCTTAGGGGGGGCGGGTATCCCCCAAGAGACCCAGTACTTC.

The table lists this clonotype with a few counts. The rearrangement links TRBV28 to TRBJ2-5, with D unresolved. CDR1 and CDR2 from the germline V gene are MDHEN and SYDVKM. The V and J ends lost 6 bases and 5 bases respectively, with 7 bases between them. This CDR3 has 11 amino acids. Here the CDR3 reads CASSRYETQYF. As DNA, the CDR3 is TGTGCCAGCAGCCGGTATGAGACCCAGTACTTC.